One sample yielded the 18 T cell receptor beta chains listed below, sequenced in a study of regulatory T cells in long-lasting Graves disease. The time point denotes: newly diagnosed GD, antithyroid drugs for less than 3 months. The TCR library was made from RNA that had been extracted from PBMCs in TRIzol. With iRepertoire HTBI primers and Arm-PCR of CDR3 regions, TCR beta libraries were built. TCRdb re-derived calls from the multiplex PCR reads in MiXCR, one entry per CDR3 protein. Of 500,000 or so distinct CDR3 sequences in the sample, about 16% were seen once. The data also belong to a second study, concerning T cells in Graves' hyperthyroidism and ophthalmopathy.

The sequences come from peripheral blood mononuclear cells (PBMCs), collected at new diagnosis, from a patient treated with antithyroid drugs. These receptors were collected from a middle-aged woman with Graves disease.

In this sample, this clonotype turned up many times. This chain uses TRBV5-1 with TRBJ1-1; TRBD1 matches 7 bases. The CDR3 totals 14 residues. V lost 3 bases to trimming and J lost 4 bases; unmatched junction nucleotides: 6. Germline values: CDR1 SGHRS, CDR2 YFSETQ. CDR3 in amino acids: CASSSDRESTEAFF. In DNA form, the CDR3 reads TGCGCCAGCAGCTCCGACAGGGAGTCCACTGAAGCTTTCTTT.

This clonotype was observed once. The chain links TRBV6-1 to TRBJ1-5, with D perhaps TRBD1 (5 bases). This CDR3 has 14 amino acids. V was pared by 8 bases and J by 0 bases, with 11 bases between. Germline loops: CDR1 MNHNS, CDR2 SASEGT. This CDR3 reads CASRGELSNQPQHF. CDR3 nucleotides: TGTGCCAGCCGGGGGGAACTTAGCAATCAGCCCCAGCATTTT.

The chain uses TRBV15 and TRBJ2-4; 12 nucleotides align to TRBD2. The CDR3 covers 16 residues. J lost 8 bases, V lost 0 bases, and 5 bases had no gene match. Germline-derived CDR1 and CDR2 are LNHNV and YYDKDF (reference sequence). For the CDR3, the DNA is TGTGCCACCAGCAGAGATCTAGCGGGGGGGGTGGACATTCAGTACTTC. This translates into CATSRDLAGGVDIQYF.

This clonotype was picked up many times. The V gene is TRBV5-1, the J gene TRBJ2-3; D is perhaps TRBD1 (5 bases). The CDR3 is 14 amino acids. The germline V gene encodes CDR1 SGHRS and CDR2 YFSETQ. V was clipped by 1 base and J by 3 bases, with 9 bases between them. In DNA form, the CDR3 reads TGCGCCAGCAGCTTGTTCAGGGAAACAGATACGCAGTATTTT. It specifies CASSLFRETDTQYF.

This clonotype was observed a handful of times. The chain has TRBV19 and TRBJ1-2; D not certain. V dropped 6 bases and J dropped 7 bases, with 18 bases sitting between them. This CDR3 has 14 residues. The germline V gene has CDR1 LNHDA and CDR2 SQIVND (reference sequence). CDR3 loop: CASRSLPNPSGYTF. The CDR3 DNA reads TGTGCCAGTAGATCCCTACCAAACCCCAGTGGCTACACCTTC. The full variable domain, its missing parts supplied by reference TRBV19 and TRBJ1-2, is DGGITQSPKYLFRKEGQNVTLSCEQNLNHDAMYWYRQDPGQGLRLIYYSQIVNDFQKGDIAEGYSVSREKKESFPLTVTSAQKNPTAFYLCASRSLPNPSGYTFGSGTRLTVV.

This clonotype was counted at least ten times. This rearrangement joins TRBV7-3 to TRBJ1-2; 9 positions match TRBD1. CDR3 length equals 14 residues. In germline, CDR1 is SGHTA, CDR2 FQGTGA. With 4 bases clipped from V and 8 bases from J, the junction kept 8 bases outside the gene matches. CDR3 protein: CASSSGQGDDGYTF. CDR3 DNA sequence: TGTGCCAGCAGCTCGGGACAGGGAGACGACGGCTACACCTTC.

Here the CDR3 DNA reads TGCGCCAGCAGCCACGTCCCCAGGGAGCAGTTCTTC. Amino acid sequence: CASSHVPREQFF. This chain links TRBV4-1 with TRBJ2-1; no definite D call. This CDR3 contains 12 residues. The germline V and J ends were trimmed by 3 bases and 10 bases, with 10 bases remaining between them. Looked up from germline, CDR1 is MGHRA and CDR2 is YSYEKL.

This clonotype was recorded many times. The chain couples TRBV6-1 to TRBJ1-2; D ambiguous. V was cut by 7 bases and J by 5 bases, with 14 bases left in between. Germline CDR1 reads MNHNS; CDR2 reads SASEGT. The CDR3 has 13 residues. The CDR3 reads CASTPAGSYGYTF. CDR3 in DNA: TGTGCCAGCACCCCCGCGGGGTCGTATGGCTACACCTTC.

This clonotype occurred a few times. The chain couples TRBV19 to TRBJ1-1; TRBD1 might be the D (5 bases). Germline loops: CDR1 LNHDA, CDR2 SQIVND (reference sequence). Trimming shortened V by 7 bases and J by 1 base, and 13 bases separated the two germline ends. The CDR3 has 14 amino acids. The DNA of the CDR3 is TGTGCCAGTAACGTGGGGCGGGGGAACACTGAAGCTTTCTTT. It yields the protein CASNVGRGNTEAFF. The full variable domain, its missing parts supplied by reference TRBV19 and TRBJ1-1, is DGGITQSPKYLFRKEGQNVTLSCEQNLNHDAMYWYRQDPGQGLRLIYYSQIVNDFQKGDIAEGYSVSREKKESFPLTVTSAQKNPTAFYLCASNVGRGNTEAFFGQGTRLTVV.

This clonotype occurred many times. The J gene is TRBJ2-7, the V gene TRBV7-8, with 10 positions matching TRBD1. CDR3 length: 15 residues. V was clipped by 5 bases and J by 4 bases; unmatched bases: 8. Germline CDR1 and CDR2: SGHVS and FQNEAQ. The CDR3 loop is CASSPPGTGAYEQYF. For the CDR3, the DNA is TGTGCCAGCAGCCCCCCCGGGACAGGGGCATACGAGCAGTACTTC.

The chain carries TRBV12-3 or TRBV12-4 and TRBJ1-5; perhaps TRBD1 as D (5 bases). This CDR3 is 17 amino acids long. The V end lost 3 bases, the J end lost 3 bases, and 18 bases lay between the germline ends. The CDR3 sequence: CASSFGSLGVSNQPQHF. The CDR3, as DNA: TGTGCCAGCAGTTTTGGGTCCTTAGGGGTATCCAATCAGCCCCAGCATTTT.

V usage is TRBV6-4 and J usage is TRBJ2-7; 7 bases are shared with TRBD1. Per germline, CDR1 MRHNA and CDR2 SNTAGT. This CDR3 is 15 amino acids long. V was pared by 4 bases and J by 2 bases, with 8 bases of the junction left unmatched. CDR3 sequence: CASSGRQGITYEQYF. CDR3 sequence (DNA): TGTGCCAGCAGTGGGAGACAGGGTATAACCTACGAGCAGTACTTC.

This clonotype has at least ten counts. V is TRBV3-1 and J is TRBJ2-5, with a weak D call TRBD2 (7 bases). Trimming stripped 1 base from V and 4 bases from J, with 10 bases between. The CDR3 has 14 amino acids. The germline V gene has CDR1 LGHDT and CDR2 YNNKEL (reference sequence). CDR3 residues: CASSQGGGAETQYF. CDR3 coding DNA: TGTGCCAGCAGCCAAGGGGGGGGCGCAGAGACCCAGTACTTC.

The V and J genes are TRBV5-6 and TRBJ1-6; the D is unclear. CDR1 and CDR2 from the germline V gene are SGHDT and YYEEEE. The ends were cut back, 0 bases at V and 9 bases at J, with 16 bases in the middle. This CDR3 region has 16 residues. This CDR3 reads CASSLGSTPMSSPLHF. Here the CDR3 DNA reads TGTGCCAGCAGCTTGGGTAGCACCCCCATGAGTTCACCCCTCCACTTT. The full variable domain, rest sourced from reference TRBV5-6 and TRBJ1-6, is DAGVTQSPTHLIKTRGQQVTLRCSPKSGHDTVSWYQQALGQGPQFIFQYYEEEERQRGNFPDRFSGHQFPNYSSELNVNALLLGDSALYLCASSLGSTPMSSPLHFGNGTRLTVT.

This clonotype was seen a few times. This sequence joins TRBV3-1 and TRBJ1-1; the D gene is possibly TRBD1 (6 bases). CDR1 LGHDT and CDR2 YNNKEL come from the germline V gene (reference sequence). V shed 5 bases and J shed 4 bases, with 23 bases lying between them. This CDR3 has 17 amino acids. The CDR3 spells CASSSDGQRAKRTEAFF. CDR3 in DNA: TGTGCCAGCAGCTCAGACGGACAGCGGGCCAAACGCACTGAAGCTTTCTTT.

This clonotype appeared many times. V and J are TRBV30 and TRBJ1-2, with 12 bases that match TRBD1. This CDR3 has 15 amino acids. J was trimmed by 8 bases and V by 3 bases; bases with no gene match: 10. The germline CDR1 and CDR2 sequences are GTSNPN and SVGIG (reference sequence). The CDR3 nucleotides are TGTGCCTGGAGCGTCGAGGGACAGGGGGCTGACGGCTACACCTTC. It is translated as CAWSVEGQGADGYTF.

This clonotype was seen just once. The J gene is TRBJ1-1, the V gene TRBV6-2 or TRBV6-3; no clear D gene. Between the trimmed V and J ends, which lost 8 bases and 3 bases, there was a span of 4 bases. In germline, CDR1 is MNHEY, CDR2 SVGEGT. The CDR3 has 10 residues. The CDR3 bases are TGTGCCAGCTATTACACTGAAGCTTTCTTT. It is translated as CASYYTEAFF.

Ten or more counts support this clonotype. The CDR3 sequence: CASSFGSSPYEQYF. CDR3 sequence (DNA): TGTGCCAGCAGTTTCGGGTCCAGCCCCTACGAGCAGTACTTC. This sequence joins TRBV12-3 or TRBV12-4 and TRBJ2-7, with D uncertain. V gave up 3 bases and J gave up 2 bases, with 11 bases separating them. This CDR3 is built from 14 residues.